The 14 T cell receptor beta chains below were found in one sample sequenced in a study of T-cell memory formation after mild COVID-19. Via MiXCR, TCRdb re-called the 5' RACE reads, giving one row per CDR3 protein. Of some 490,000 distinct CDR3 sequences listed, around a sixth are singletons. Sequencing used PBMCs or a T cell subset sorted from them (not recorded which). The receptors shown here come from an adult woman who had mild COVID-19 (a few samples of this study predate the infection). Cell type and time point are not known.

The chain links TRBV12-3 or TRBV12-4 to TRBJ1-2, with 9 nucleotides matching TRBD1. The CDR3 has 16 residues. V dropped 8 bases and J dropped 1; count of bases not matched to a gene: 11. The CDR3, as DNA: TGTGCCAGCGGGACAACCGGGACAGGGTATAACTATGGCTACACCTTC. Translated, it gives CASGTTGTGYNYGYTF.

This clonotype was detected many times. V gene TRBV12-3 or TRBV12-4 combines with J gene TRBJ2-1; tentative D call: TRBD2 (5 bases). The germline V and J ends were trimmed by 8 bases and 7 bases, with 21 bases remaining between them. The CDR3 loop spans 15 amino acids. This CDR3 reads CASRSTGMRGNEQFF. The CDR3, as DNA: TGTGCCAGCCGAAGCACGGGGATGCGCGGGAATGAGCAGTTCTTC.

This clonotype was recorded only once. CDR3 in amino acids: CASSHALNYGYTF. In DNA, the CDR3 is TGTGCCAGCAGCCACGCGTTGAACTATGGCTACACCTTC. The rearrangement joins TRBV14 to TRBJ1-2; D unclear. The CDR3 has 13 amino acids. Germline loops: CDR1 SGHDN, CDR2 FVKESK. V was clipped by 3 bases and J by 2 bases, with 7 bases between them.

This clonotype was seen ten or more times. The V and J genes are TRBV5-1 and TRBJ1-1; 8 positions match TRBD1. CDR3 length: 15 residues. V shed 7 bases, J shed 1 base, and the junction held 9 bases outside the gene matches. Per germline, CDR1 SGHRS and CDR2 YFSETQ. The CDR3 DNA reads as TGCGCCAGCTCGTCTTGGACAGGGACGAACACTGAAGCTTTCTTT. It is translated as CASSSWTGTNTEAFF.

This clonotype was recorded a few times. J is TRBJ2-1 and V is TRBV7-9; 7 bases are a match to TRBD2. Germline assignment: CDR1 SEHNR and CDR2 FQNEAQ (reference sequence). V dropped 1 base and J dropped 3; count of bases not matched to a gene: 12. This CDR3 comprises 18 residues. CDR3 coding DNA: TGTGCCAGCAGCTTAGGCTCTAGCGGCTACGTCGGCTACAATGAGCAGTTCTTC. Protein product: CASSLGSSGYVGYNEQFF. The full variable domain, completed using reference TRBV7-9 and TRBJ2-1, is DTGVSQNPRHKITKRGQNVTFRCDPISEHNRLYWYRQTLGQGPEFLTYFQNEAQLEKSRLLSDRFSAERPKGSFSTLEIQRTEQGDSAMYLCASSLGSSGYVGYNEQFFGPGTRLTVL.

This chain joins TRBV20-1 and TRBJ2-7, with D unclear. Germline V gene sequence: CDR1 DFQATT, CDR2 SNEGSKA (reference sequence). The CDR3 contains 11 residues. V lost 4 bases and J 0 bases, leaving 4 bases between the germline ends. The CDR3 spells CSAKGSYEQYF. The CDR3 DNA sequence: TGCAGTGCTAAAGGCTCCTACGAGCAGTACTTC.

The chain carries TRBV12-3 or TRBV12-4 and TRBJ2-3, with 7 bases lining up with TRBD1. V shed 5 bases, J shed 6 bases, and the junction held 11 bases outside the gene matches. CDR3 size: 15 residues. Here the CDR3 DNA reads TGTGCCAGCAGTAGGACAGGAGTTAGGGTTGATACGCAGTATTTT. Translation: CASSRTGVRVDTQYF.

A few counts support this clonotype. The chain recombines TRBV24-1 with TRBJ1-5; 7 positions agree with TRBD1. The CDR3 length is 15 residues. In germline, CDR1 is KGHDR, CDR2 SFDVKD. V shed 4 bases and J 11 bases; nucleotides not matched to a gene: 13. DNA for the CDR3: TGTGCCACCAGTGACCGGACAACAGGGGAGAGGACCCAGCATTTT. Protein: CATSDRTTGERTQHF.

This clonotype was seen only a few times. V usage is TRBV29-1 and J usage is TRBJ2-1; 8 positions agree with TRBD2. CDR1 is SQVTM, CDR2 ANQGSEA, per germline. CDR3 length: 13 amino acids. The CDR3 sequence is CSKLAANYNEQFF. The CDR3 coding sequence is TGCAGTAAACTAGCGGCCAACTACAATGAGCAGTTCTTC.

The chain has TRBV4-3 and TRBJ1-4; D gene unclear. The CDR3 extends over 14 amino acids. Trimming took off 1 base at V and 7 bases at J, with 10 bases between the two ends. Looked up from germline, CDR1 is LGHNA and CDR2 is YSLEER. The CDR3: CASSQAEGIEKLFF. The CDR3, as DNA: TGCGCCAGCAGCCAAGCAGAAGGGATTGAAAAACTGTTTTTT.

This clonotype has a handful of counts. This chain links TRBV15 with TRBJ2-7, with D tentatively TRBD1 (5 bases). From germline, CDR1 is LNHNV and CDR2 YYDKDF (reference sequence). The CDR3 spans 12 residues. Trimming left V 5 bases short and J 4 bases short, with 9 bases between. The CDR3 nucleotides read TGTGCCACCAGCCTCCCAGGGTACGAGCAGTACTTC. Amino acid sequence: CATSLPGYEQYF.

The genes are TRBV12-3 or TRBV12-4 and TRBJ1-1; TRBD1 matches 8 bases. This CDR3 is 14 amino acids long. The V segment lost 7 bases and the J segment 1 base; nucleotides outside the gene matches: 5. CDR3 region: CASTIDRGNTEAFF. The CDR3 coding sequence is TGTGCCAGCACCATCGACAGGGGGAACACTGAAGCTTTCTTT.

This clonotype was counted between two and nine times. This rearrangement joins TRBV7-9 to TRBJ2-7; 7 positions agree with TRBD2. In germline, CDR1 is SEHNR, CDR2 FQNEAQ (reference sequence). Trimming took 4 bases from V and 2 from J; bases not matched to a gene: 8. The CDR3 length is 15 residues. The CDR3 spells CASSSRGWNAYEQYF. As DNA, the CDR3 is TGTGCCAGCAGCTCGCGGGGGTGGAACGCCTACGAGCAGTACTTC.

In nucleotides, the CDR3 is TGTGCCAGCAGCCCCTCACTAGCGGGGGCCTCCTACGAGCAGTACTTC. Translation: CASSPSLAGASYEQYF. V usage is TRBV7-2 and J usage is TRBJ2-7; 11 nucleotides agree with TRBD2. This CDR3 contains 16 residues. V lost 5 bases and J lost 0; bases outside the gene matches: 6. The germline CDR1 and CDR2 sequences are SGHTA and FQGNSA.